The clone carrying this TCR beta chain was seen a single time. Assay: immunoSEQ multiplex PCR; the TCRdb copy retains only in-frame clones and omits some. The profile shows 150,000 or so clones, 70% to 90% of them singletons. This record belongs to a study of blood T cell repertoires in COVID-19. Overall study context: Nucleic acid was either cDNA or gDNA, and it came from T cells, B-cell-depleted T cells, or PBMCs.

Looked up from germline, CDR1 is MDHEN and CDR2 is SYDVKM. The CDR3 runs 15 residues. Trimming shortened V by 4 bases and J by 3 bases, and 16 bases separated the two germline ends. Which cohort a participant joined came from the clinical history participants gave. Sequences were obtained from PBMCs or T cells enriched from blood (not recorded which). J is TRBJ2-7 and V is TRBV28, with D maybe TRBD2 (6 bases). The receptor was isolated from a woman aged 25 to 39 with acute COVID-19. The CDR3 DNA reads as TGTGCCAGCAGTTCCCGTGGTAGCGGTATCTACGAGCAGTACTTC. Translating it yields CASSSRGSGIYEQYF.